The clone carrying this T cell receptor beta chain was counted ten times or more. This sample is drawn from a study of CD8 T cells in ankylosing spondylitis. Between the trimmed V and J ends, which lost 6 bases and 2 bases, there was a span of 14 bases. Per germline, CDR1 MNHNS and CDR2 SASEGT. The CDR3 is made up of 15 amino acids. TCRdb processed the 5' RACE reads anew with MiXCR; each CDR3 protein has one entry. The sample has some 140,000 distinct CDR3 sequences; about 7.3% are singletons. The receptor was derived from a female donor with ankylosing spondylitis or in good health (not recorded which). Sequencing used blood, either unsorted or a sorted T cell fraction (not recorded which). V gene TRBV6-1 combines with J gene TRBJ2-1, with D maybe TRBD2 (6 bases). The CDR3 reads CASSSLAETYNEQFF. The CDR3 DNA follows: TGTGCCAGCAGCTCACTAGCAGAAACCTACAATGAGCAGTTCTTC.